This TCR beta chain was sequenced during a study of blood T cell repertoires in COVID-19 (dated by TCRdb to the early 2020s). Background for the entire study: Samples from collaborators originated in the United States, Italy and Spain and spanned both the acute and convalescent phases of COVID-19. The prospective study material was composed of cDNA or gDNA derived from T cells, B-cell-depleted T cells, or PBMCs. Deeply sampled blood TCRbeta repertoires from subjects exposed to, actively infected with, or recovered from COVID-19 were included in the dataset. The repertoires were released in a freely available public database meant as a resource for research on the immune response to SARS-CoV-2. The samples were drawn from the first 160 participants of the ongoing ImmuneRACE study and from some 1,300 subjects provided by 6 global collaborators. The sample metadata nearly always contained a de-identified subject ID, COVID-19 status, age in years and sex. Where available, HLA class I and class II types were obtained from metadata supplied by the sample provider rather than from assay-based typing. On the study overall, not on this receptor specifically: The quantity of clinical and demographic metadata differed by source and by participant and was supplied without curation.

Of note for this clone: There is no known antigen for this receptor. No per-base quality is available; no much larger clone lies one base away.

One collaborating source in Seattle enrolled patients while the patients were actively infected and followed the patients over time throughout the course of disease. Whole blood was collected in K2EDTA tubes by collaborating institutions according to the institutions' own protocols. Collaborator samples were shipped for TCRbeta analysis as frozen whole blood, isolated PBMCs, or DNA extracted from either sample type. V is shortened by 7 bases, J by 5 bases, and the region joining them spans 23 bases. The CDR3 holds 16 amino acids from the cysteine to the phenylalanine. Only CDR3 DNA is held: 48 bases, read in frame from base 1. Taken from the germline V gene (reference sequence), the CDR1 and CDR2 loops are LNHDA and SQIVND. TCRbeta CDR3 regions were amplified from genomic DNA using the immunoSEQ Assay, a bias-controlled multiplex PCR. In the original analysis: Nucleated cell counts per sample were estimated from amplification of reference gene primers within the assay. To quantify the absolute abundance of each unique TCRbeta CDR3 rearrangement, sequence reads were collapsed and filtered. For each sample, productive Simpson clonality was calculated as the square root of Simpson's diversity index over productive rearrangements. TCRdb stores this immuneACCESS table with in-frame sequences only. Part of the clones is absent; in the studies checked, under half of the shortfall reflects unresolved V genes, and no reason is known for the rest. That table gives V, J and clone size, and the DNA gave D and trimming. This sample is represented by 170,000 or so clones; 75% to 90% of them were singletons. About 7% of the sample is taken by the ten largest.

The specimen was peripheral blood. The V gene is TRBV19 and the J gene is TRBJ1-1, with a weak D call of TRBD1 (6 bases match). The clonotype originates from a woman aged 40 to 50 with COVID-19, enrolled during active disease. Here the CDR3 is given as CASTLRERGGRTEAFF. Read as DNA, the sequence is TGTGCCAGTACGCTCAGGGAAAGGGGGGGGAGGACTGAAGCTTTCTTT.